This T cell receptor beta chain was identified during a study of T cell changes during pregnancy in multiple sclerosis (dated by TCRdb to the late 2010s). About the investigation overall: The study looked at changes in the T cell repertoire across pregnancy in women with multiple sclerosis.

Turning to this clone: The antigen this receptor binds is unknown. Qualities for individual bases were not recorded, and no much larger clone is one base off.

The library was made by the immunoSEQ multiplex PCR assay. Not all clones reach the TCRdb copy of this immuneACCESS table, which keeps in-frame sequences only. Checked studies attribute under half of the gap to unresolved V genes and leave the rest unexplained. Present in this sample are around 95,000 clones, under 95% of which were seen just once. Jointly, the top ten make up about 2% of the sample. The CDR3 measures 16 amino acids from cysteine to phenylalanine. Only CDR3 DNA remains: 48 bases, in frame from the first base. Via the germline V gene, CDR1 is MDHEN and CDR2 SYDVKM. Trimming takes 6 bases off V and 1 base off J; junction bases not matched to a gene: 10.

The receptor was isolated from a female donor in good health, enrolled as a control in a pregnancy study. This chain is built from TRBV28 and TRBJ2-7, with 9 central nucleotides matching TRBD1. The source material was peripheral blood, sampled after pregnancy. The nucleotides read TGTGCCAGCAGCTTAGGCCGGGACAGGGTTTCCTACGAGCAGTACTTC. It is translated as CASSLGRDRVSYEQYF.